This T cell receptor beta chain was identified during a study of tumor and adjacent non-tumor tissue in lung cancer. Background on the study: The cohort had 12 to 13 adenocarcinoma, a couple of squamous cell and 1 small cell patients. The patients, 10 to 11 men and roughly 5 women, were roughly 30 to 85 with stage I to III disease. Approximately 4 million productive TCRbeta reads were obtained per sample on average.

The study, taken as a whole, reports: Top 100 clones took a larger repertoire share in normal lung.

No cell sorting was done before RNA was extracted from the tissue. With respect to this clonotype: Its target is unknown.

A modified ARM-PCR protocol with three rounds of nested PCR amplified TCRbeta. TCRdb passed the multiplex PCR reads through MiXCR, listing each CDR3 protein once. This sample has more than 120,000 distinct CDR3 sequences, with around 67% found just once. The germline V and J ends were trimmed by 1 base and 1 base, with 10 bases remaining between them. CDR1 is DFQATT and CDR2 is SNEGSKA in the germline V gene (reference sequence). There are 14 residues in the CDR3. This TCR came from a man aged 55 to 69 with small cell lung cancer. Source material: lung tumor tissue. This sequence joins TRBV20-1 and TRBJ1-1; no firm D call. CDR3 nucleotides: TGCAGTGCTAGAGGGTCGGGGTGGAACACTGAAGCTTTCTTT. Translated: CSARGSGWNTEAFF.